One and the same sample provided the 6 T cell receptor beta chains below, sequenced in a study of patients and donors after allogeneic stem cell transplantation. TCRdb processed the RT-PCR reads anew with MiXCR; each CDR3 protein has one entry. The sample consists of about 150,000 distinct CDR3 sequences, nearly 25% of them appearing once. Sequenced: blood, either unsorted or a sorted T cell fraction (not recorded which). The receptors derive from a human donor who was either an allogeneic HSCT recipient or a stem cell or donor lymphocyte infusion donor (not recorded which). It is not recorded whose cells these are; they may come from a transplant donor.

This clonotype was found a few times. The rearrangement uses TRBV15 and TRBJ1-4; a weak D match, TRBD1 (5 bases). CDR1 and CDR2 (germline): LNHNV, YYDKDF (reference sequence). This CDR3 has 16 residues. Deletions cut 4 bases from V and 7 bases from J, with 19 bases between. The chain's CDR3 is CATSTTIGAGREKLFF. CDR3 sequence (DNA): TGTGCCACCAGCACCACAATCGGGGCAGGGCGTGAAAAACTGTTTTTT.

This clonotype was found a few times. The chain has TRBV7-6 and TRBJ1-1; no clear D gene. Trimming removed 4 bases at V and 4 bases at J, with 13 bases between. Germline V gene sequence: CDR1 SGHVS, CDR2 FNYEAQ. This CDR3 comprises 14 residues. Here the CDR3 reads CASSSGVLGTEAFF. The DNA for the CDR3 is TGTGCCAGCAGCTCGGGCGTTCTGGGCACTGAAGCTTTCTTT.

The V call is TRBV20-1, the J call TRBJ2-1, with D hard to call. The CDR3 is 14 residues long. The germline V and J ends were trimmed by 0 bases and 7 bases, with 13 bases remaining between them. The V gene's germline CDR1 is DFQATT and CDR2 SNEGSKA (reference sequence). CDR3 sequence: CSARDNFGENEQFF. The DNA for the CDR3 is TGCAGTGCTAGAGATAATTTCGGCGAGAATGAGCAGTTCTTC.

This clonotype showed up just a few times. This sequence joins TRBV20-1 and TRBJ2-1; 11 nucleotides agree with TRBD2. J was trimmed by 0 bases and V by 3 bases; bases with no gene match: 4. The germline V gene encodes CDR1 DFQATT and CDR2 SNEGSKA (reference sequence). The CDR3 spans 16 residues. The CDR3, as DNA: TGCAGTGCTAGTCCTAGCGGGGGGTCCTCCTACAATGAGCAGTTCTTC. Encoded protein: CSASPSGGSSYNEQFF.

This chain uses TRBV12-3 or TRBV12-4 with TRBJ1-2, with a tentative D call TRBD1 (5 bases). V dropped 1 base and J dropped 5 bases, with 17 bases sitting between them. This CDR3 region has 16 residues. CDR3 sequence: CASSLVGGDLRYGYTF. CDR3 DNA: TGTGCCAGCAGTTTAGTAGGCGGGGACCTTAGGTATGGCTACACCTTC.

This clonotype was counted many times. The DNA of the CDR3 is TGCAGCGTTGACGCTACAGGGTGGTATGGCTACACCTTC. It is translated as CSVDATGWYGYTF. The chain employs TRBV29-1 and TRBJ1-2; D is possibly TRBD1 (6 bases). V was shortened by 3 bases and J by 5 bases, with 13 bases between the two germline ends. Germline V lookup: CDR1 SQVTM, CDR2 ANQGSEA. This CDR3 contains 13 residues.